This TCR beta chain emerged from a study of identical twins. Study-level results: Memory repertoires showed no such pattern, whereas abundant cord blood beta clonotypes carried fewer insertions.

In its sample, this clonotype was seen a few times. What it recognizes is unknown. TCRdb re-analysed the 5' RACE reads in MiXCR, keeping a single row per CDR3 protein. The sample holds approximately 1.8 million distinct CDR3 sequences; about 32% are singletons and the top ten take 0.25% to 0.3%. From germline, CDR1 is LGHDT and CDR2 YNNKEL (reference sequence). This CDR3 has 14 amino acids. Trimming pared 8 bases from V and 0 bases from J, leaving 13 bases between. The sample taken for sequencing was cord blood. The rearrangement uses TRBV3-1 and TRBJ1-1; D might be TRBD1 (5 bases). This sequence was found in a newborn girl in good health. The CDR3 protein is CASCPEGLNTEAFF. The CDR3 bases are TGTGCCAGCTGCCCCGAGGGGCTGAACACTGAAGCTTTCTTT.